The clone carrying this T cell receptor (beta chain) occurred many times. Its cognate antigen is unknown. It was genomic DNA that served as the template for profiling TCR beta VDJ and CDR3. TCRdb re-analysed the reads in MiXCR, keeping a single row per CDR3 protein. The repertoire holds 65,000 to 85,000 distinct CDR3 sequences, with 45% to 55% as singletons. This sample is part of a study of CD8+CD57+ T cells in acquired aplastic anemia. In the study overall: Sorted CD4+ and CD8+ cells yielded DNA averaging around 3.2 ug. Among healthy donors, CD4+ cells averaged roughly 11 million reads. Study-level points and caveats: Any difference that existed in CD8+ Simpson's diversity between patients and controls was not significant. Between patients and controls, about 30 CD8+ CDR3 sequences were found in common.

V was clipped by 4 bases and J by 5 bases; unmatched bases: 9. The CDR3 has 15 amino acids. CDR1 and CDR2 from the germline V gene are SGHTS and YDEGEE. The chain is built from TRBV5-8 and TRBJ1-2; 9 bases are shared with TRBD1. This TCR was recovered from a human donor in good health, serving as a control. The source material was sorted CD4+, CD8+, or CD8+CD57+ T cells (not recorded which) from PBMCs. CDR3: CASSPVWDREYGYTF. CDR3 nucleotides: TGTGCCAGCAGCCCGGTTTGGGACAGGGAATATGGCTACACCTTC. Supplemented by reference TRBV5-8 and TRBJ1-2, the full variable domain reads EAGVTQSPTHLIKTRGQQATLRCSPISGHTSVYWYQQALGLGLQFLLWYDEGEERNRGNFPPRFSGRQFPNYSSELNVNALELEDSALYLCASSPVWDREYGYTFGSGTRLTVV.